Listed below are T cell receptor beta chains from one sample, sequenced in a study of blood T cell repertoires in COVID-19. Assay: immunoSEQ multiplex PCR; the TCRdb copy retains only in-frame clones and omits some. The repertoire includes about 170,000 clones, around 87% of them detected once, and roughly 3.9% sits in the top ten. Sequenced: peripheral blood. These receptors came from a man between 18 and 35 years old with active or convalescent COVID-19. Each CDR3 is given with its conserved first and last residue. The order of the fields is V gene, clone size, J gene, D gene, CDR3 DNA, CDR3 protein. The D gene is left open where the match is weak. The size entry is marked missing in some rows and otherwise reads once, few, many or a size class.

TRBV5-5	NA	TRBJ1-5	NA	TGTGCCAGCAGCTTGGAGGAGCAGCCCCAGCATTTT	CASSLEEQPQHF
TRBV30	NA	TRBJ2-1	TRBD2	TGTGCCTGCCTAGGCGGGAGCTCCTACAATGAGCAGTTCTTC	CACLGGSSYNEQFF
TRBV3-1/TRBV3-2	NA	TRBJ1-1	NA	TGTGCCAGCAGCCCCAAGCCCTTGAACACTGAAGCTTTCTTT	CASSPKPLNTEAFF
TRBV5-1	NA	TRBJ1-1	NA	TGCGCCAGCAGCCTACAGGAGAACACTGAAGCTTTCTTT	CASSLQENTEAFF
TRBV5-1	once	TRBJ1-5	NA	TGCGCCAGCAGCCCGGGACCAGGGGGCAATCAGCCCCAGCATTTT	CASSPGPGGNQPQHF
TRBV6-5	NA	TRBJ2-5	NA	TGTGCCAGCGCTCAGGGTCGGGAGACCCAGTACTTC	CASAQGRETQYF
TRBV5-6	NA	TRBJ2-1	TRBD2	TGTGCCAGCAGCGCGGATGCGGGACTAGAGTACAATGAGCAGTTCTTC	CASSADAGLEYNEQFF
TRBV11-1	NA	TRBJ2-3	TRBD2	TGTGCCAGCAGCTCCTCAGCGGGAATAACAGATACGCAGTATTTT	CASSSSAGITDTQYF
TRBV19	NA	TRBJ1-4	NA	TGTGCCAGTAGTATAGCGGGGGAAAAACTGTTTTTT	CASSIAGEKLFF
TRBV6-5	NA	TRBJ2-5	NA	TGTGCCAGCAAGTGGGCTGGGCAAGAGACCCAGTACTTC	CASKWAGQETQYF
TRBV6-5	few	TRBJ1-5	TRBD1	TGTGCCAGCAGTACCCACGGACAGGCCAATCAGCCCCAGCATTTT	CASSTHGQANQPQHF
TRBV19	NA	TRBJ1-5	NA	TGTGCCAGTAGTCGGGATAGCAATCAGCCCCAGCATTTT	CASSRDSNQPQHF
TRBV7-3	NA	TRBJ1-1	TRBD1	TGTGCCAGCAGCTTACAGGGGGAGACTGAAGCTTTCTTT	CASSLQGETEAFF
TRBV19	NA	TRBJ2-7	NA	TGTGCCAGTAGTATAGAGGGCCTGACAACCTACGAGCAGTACTTC	CASSIEGLTTYEQYF
TRBV6-9	NA	TRBJ2-5	NA	TGTGCCAGCAGTCATTCCGCTAGGCCGCTCCAAGAGACCCAGTACTTC	CASSHSARPLQETQYF
TRBV11-3	NA	TRBJ2-7	TRBD1	TGTGCCAGCAGCCCAACAGGGGGATTTTTAGACGAGCAGTACTTC	CASSPTGGFLDEQYF
TRBV9	NA	TRBJ1-2	NA	TGTGCCAGCAGCGCGGGCAGGGATAACTATGGCTACACCTTC	CASSAGRDNYGYTF
TRBV21-1	NA	TRBJ2-1	NA	TGTGCCAGCAGCAAAGGTGGAGATGAGCAGTTCTTC	CASSKGGDEQFF
TRBV18	NA	TRBJ2-7	TRBD1	TGTGCCAGCTCCCCTAGACAGGGCAGCTCCTACGAGCAGTACTTC	CASSPRQGSSYEQYF
TRBV7-8	NA	TRBJ1-5	TRBD1	TGTGCCAGCAGCTTACACGGACAGGGGCCTTATCAGCCCCAGCATTTT	CASSLHGQGPYQPQHF
TRBV7-9	NA	TRBJ1-3	NA	TGTGCCAGCAGACGATTTCAGGGCGGCGACCCGAACACCATATATTTT	CASRRFQGGDPNTIYF
TRBV6-1	NA	TRBJ1-2	TRBD1	TGTGCCAGCAGTGAGGGGACAGATTACTATGGCTACACCTTC	CASSEGTDYYGYTF
TRBV27	NA	TRBJ2-7	TRBD2	TGTGCCAGCCTAAGAGCGGGAGGGCCCTACGAGCAGTACTTC	CASLRAGGPYEQYF
TRBV5-1	once	TRBJ1-1	TRBD1	TGCGCCAGCAGCTTGGAAGGGACAGGGGTAACTGAAGCTTTCTTT	CASSLEGTGVTEAFF
TRBV6-4	NA	TRBJ1-6	NA	TGTGCCAACGAGGGGGTCCATAACCCGATTAATTCACCCCTCCACTTT	CANEGVHNPINSPLHF
TRBV4-3	NA	TRBJ2-1	NA	TGCGCCAGCAGCCAAGTGGGGGCCAGTAGTGGTGAGCAGTTCTTC	CASSQVGASSGEQFF
TRBV5-1	NA	TRBJ2-5	TRBD2	TGCGCCAGCAGCTTGGACCACGTTCTAGCGGGGGAGACCCAGTACTTC	CASSLDHVLAGETQYF
TRBV2	once	TRBJ1-1	NA	TGTGCCAGCAGTGGCGACACTGAAGCTTTCTTT	CASSGDTEAFF
TRBV7-9	NA	TRBJ2-2	TRBD1	TGTGCCAGCACCCGACAGGGGGGCACCGGGGAGCTGTTTTTT	CASTRQGGTGELFF
TRBV30	NA	TRBJ2-1	TRBD2	TGTGCCTGGGCGACTAGCGGACCATCCTACAATGAGCAGTTCTTC	CAWATSGPSYNEQFF
TRBV27	NA	TRBJ2-7	TRBD1	TGTGCCAGCAGTTTTCCCGGGACAGGGTTTAAGCAGTACTTC	CASSFPGTGFKQYF
TRBV2	NA	TRBJ1-5	TRBD1	TGTGCCAGCAGTGAAGCCTACAGGGGGAGACAGCCCCAGCATTTT	CASSEAYRGRQPQHF
TRBV6-2/TRBV6-3	NA	TRBJ2-7	NA	TGTGCCAGCAGTTTCGGGGTGGGACTGAGCTCCTACGAGCAGTACTTC	CASSFGVGLSSYEQYF
TRBV13	NA	TRBJ2-1	TRBD2	TGTGCCAGCAGCCCTACTACGGCGGGAGCATCCTACAATGAGCAGTTCTTC	CASSPTTAGASYNEQFF
TRBV5-1	once	TRBJ2-3	NA	TGCGCCAGCAGCTTGCCACAGGGCACAGATACGCAGTATTTT	CASSLPQGTDTQYF
TRBV7-9	NA	TRBJ2-7	NA	TGTGCCAGCAGCTCAGAATACGAGCAGTACTTC	CASSSEYEQYF
TRBV27	NA	TRBJ2-5	NA	TGTGCCAGCAGAGGAGCGGAAGAGACCCAGTACTTC	CASRGAEETQYF
TRBV7-2	NA	TRBJ1-5	TRBD1	TGTGCCAGCAGCTCACAGGGGATTCAGCCCCAGCATTTT	CASSSQGIQPQHF
TRBV12-3/TRBV12-4	NA	TRBJ1-1	NA	TGTGCCAGCAGTGACAGGCGCCAGGGGGAAGCTTTCTTT	CASSDRRQGEAFF
TRBV10-3	once	TRBJ2-7	NA	TGTGCCATCAGTGAGAACAGGGCCGCTGGGGACGAGCAGTACTTC	CAISENRAAGDEQYF
TRBV10-1	NA	TRBJ1-1	NA	TGCGCCAGCAGTGAGTCGGCCAGGGGAACTGAAGCTTTCTTT	CASSESARGTEAFF
TRBV14	NA	TRBJ1-6	NA	TGTGCCAGCAGCCCCACCGGGGGGAGTCCCCTCCACTTT	CASSPTGGSPLHF
TRBV7-2	NA	TRBJ2-1	TRBD2	TGTGCCAGCAAAGGGACTAGCGGCCTCGGTGTGGGGAATGAGCAGTTCTTC	CASKGTSGLGVGNEQFF
TRBV11-3	NA	TRBJ2-5	NA	TGTGCCAGCAGCTTAACTCCTGAGGCAGGGCAAGAGACCCAGTACTTC	CASSLTPEAGQETQYF
TRBV7-8	NA	TRBJ2-3	TRBD2	TGTGCCAGCAGCTTAGTCTCGGGTAGCGGGGAAGGTACGCAGTATTTT	CASSLVSGSGEGTQYF
TRBV3-1/TRBV3-2	NA	TRBJ1-6	NA	TGTGCCAGCAGCTTGAGAACTCCGGGAAGTAATAGGAATAATTCACCCCTCCACTTT	CASSLRTPGSNRNNSPLHF
TRBV3-1/TRBV3-2	NA	TRBJ1-2	NA	TGTGCCAGCAGCCCAACAAGGAGCCTGGCGTCCGTTGGCTACACCTTC	CASSPTRSLASVGYTF
TRBV14	NA	TRBJ1-1	NA	TGTGCCAGCAGCCAAGATACAGGCAGCCGAGTGAACACTGAAGCTTTCTTT	CASSQDTGSRVNTEAFF
TRBV7-9	NA	TRBJ2-6	NA	TGTGCCAGCAGCTTAGTAGGGGGGGCTTCTGGGGCCAACGTCCTGACTTTC	CASSLVGGASGANVLTF
TRBV7-2	NA	TRBJ2-7	TRBD1	TGTGCCAGCAGAGATGAGGGGACAGTCCCGGGCGACGAGCAGTACTTC	CASRDEGTVPGDEQYF
TRBV24-1	NA	TRBJ2-2	NA	TGTGCCACCAGTGATTTTTCGGTCACCTCTCTTCCGAACACCGGGGAGCTGTTTTTT	CATSDFSVTSLPNTGELFF
TRBV15	NA	TRBJ2-5	TRBD1	TGTGCCACCAGCAGGGGACAGGGGGCGTCAGAGACCCAGTACTTC	CATSRGQGASETQYF
TRBV29-1	NA	TRBJ1-1	TRBD1	TGCAGCGTTCACAGGGGGCTCGCTGAAGCTTTCTTT	CSVHRGLAEAFF
TRBV15	NA	TRBJ1-3	NA	TGTGCCACCAGCAGAGTTCCGTCGGAGGGGAGCTCTGGAAACACCATATATTTT	CATSRVPSEGSSGNTIYF
TRBV19	NA	TRBJ2-7	TRBD1	TGTGCCAGTACGTTCTCTCGGCAGGGGGCTTACGAGCAGTACTTC	CASTFSRQGAYEQYF